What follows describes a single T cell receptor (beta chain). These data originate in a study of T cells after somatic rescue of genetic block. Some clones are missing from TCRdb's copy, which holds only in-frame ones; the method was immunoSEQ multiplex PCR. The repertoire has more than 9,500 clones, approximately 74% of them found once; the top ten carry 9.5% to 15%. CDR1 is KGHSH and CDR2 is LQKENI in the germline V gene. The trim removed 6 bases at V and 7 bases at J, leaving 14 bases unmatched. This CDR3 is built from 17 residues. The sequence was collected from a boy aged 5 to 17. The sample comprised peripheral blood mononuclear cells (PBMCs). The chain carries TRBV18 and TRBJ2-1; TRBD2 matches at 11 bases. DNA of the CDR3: TGTGCCAGCTCTACTATCGGGACTAGCGGCTCGGGGAATGAGCAGTTCTTC. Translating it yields CASSTIGTSGSGNEQFF.